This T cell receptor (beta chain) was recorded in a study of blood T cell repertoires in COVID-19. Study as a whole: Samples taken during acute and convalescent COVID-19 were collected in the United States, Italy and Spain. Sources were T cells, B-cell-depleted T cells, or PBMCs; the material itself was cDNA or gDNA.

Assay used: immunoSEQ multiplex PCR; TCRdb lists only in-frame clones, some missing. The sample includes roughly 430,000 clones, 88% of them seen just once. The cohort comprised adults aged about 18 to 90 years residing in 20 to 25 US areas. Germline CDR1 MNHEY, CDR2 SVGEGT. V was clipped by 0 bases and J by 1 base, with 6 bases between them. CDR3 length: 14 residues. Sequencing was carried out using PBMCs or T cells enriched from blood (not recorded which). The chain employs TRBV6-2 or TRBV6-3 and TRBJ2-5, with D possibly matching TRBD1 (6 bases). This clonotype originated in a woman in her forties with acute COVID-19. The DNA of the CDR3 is TGTGCCAGCAGTTACTCGGGGGCCCAAGAGACCCAGTACTTC. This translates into CASSYSGAQETQYF.